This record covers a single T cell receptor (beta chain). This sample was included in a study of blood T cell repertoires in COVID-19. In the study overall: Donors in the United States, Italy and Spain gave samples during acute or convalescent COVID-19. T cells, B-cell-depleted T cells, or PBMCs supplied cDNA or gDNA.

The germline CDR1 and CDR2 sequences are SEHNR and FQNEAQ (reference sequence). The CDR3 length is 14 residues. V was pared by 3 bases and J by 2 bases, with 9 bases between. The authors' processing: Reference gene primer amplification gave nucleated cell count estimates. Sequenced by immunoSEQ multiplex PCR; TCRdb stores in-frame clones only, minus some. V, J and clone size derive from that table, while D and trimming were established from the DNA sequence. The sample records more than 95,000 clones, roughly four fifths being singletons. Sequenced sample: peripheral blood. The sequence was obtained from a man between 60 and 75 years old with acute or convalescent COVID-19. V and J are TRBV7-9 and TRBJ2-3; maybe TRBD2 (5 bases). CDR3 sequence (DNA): TGTGCCAGCAGCTTCGGGATGTACACAGATACGCAGTATTTT. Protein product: CASSFGMYTDTQYF.